These 12 T cell receptor beta chains came from one sample sequenced in a study of beta chain features in type 1 diabetes. Their antigens remain unidentified. Findings and caveats of the study: TCRB CDR3s from Type 1 diabetes patients were moderately but significantly shorter in all four CD4+ subsets.

As every portion of the isolated RNA was reverse transcribed, the sequencing read expressed TCRB transcripts. TCRdb's table, derived via immunoSEQ multiplex PCR, lists solely in-frame clones and lacks some. The repertoire holds about 150,000 clones, with approximately 8% as singletons. The sequenced material came from central memory CD4+ T cells from blood. Receptors were obtained from a man between 18 and 35 years old with type 1 diabetes.

The sample holds a few counts of this clone. V gene TRBV28 combines with J gene TRBJ1-5, with TRBD1 identical over 8 bases. V was clipped by 3 bases and J by 15 bases; unmatched bases: 1. Germline V lookup: CDR1 MDHEN, CDR2 SYDVKM. The CDR3 spans 10 residues. DNA of the CDR3: TGTGCCAGCAGTTTCAGGGGGCTGCATTTT. This gives the protein CASSFRGLHF.

The chain joins TRBV28 to TRBJ2-5, with 9 bases aligning to TRBD1. The CDR3 loop spans 15 amino acids. Germline V gene data show CDR1 as MDHEN and CDR2 as SYDVKM. The V segment lost 5 bases and the J segment 5 bases; nucleotides outside the gene matches: 9. The CDR3 region is CASSRRQGGTETQYF. CDR3 DNA: TGTGCCAGCAGTCGCCGACAGGGGGGCACGGAGACCCAGTACTTC.

The chain is built from TRBV6-5 and TRBJ1-3; no clear D. The ends were cut back, 5 bases at V and 8 bases at J, with 7 bases in the middle. The CDR3 is 11 residues long. The V gene's germline CDR1 is MNHEY and CDR2 SVGAGI. CDR3 protein: CASSLGYTIYF. In nucleotides, the CDR3 is TGTGCCAGCAGTCTCGGTTACACCATATATTTT.

This chain uses TRBV6-5 with TRBJ1-2; 12 bases fit TRBD1. Germline V gene data show CDR1 as MNHEY and CDR2 as SVGAGI. V lost 6 bases and J lost 8; bases outside the gene matches: 4. This CDR3 spans 13 amino acids. CDR3: CASRGQGAAGYTF. CDR3 DNA sequence: TGTGCCAGCAGGGGACAGGGGGCAGCAGGCTACACCTTC.

Details on this clone: A junction boundary mismatches the germline segment, possibly from a read error. J is TRBJ2-7 and V is TRBV30; D uncertain. CDR1 and CDR2 from the germline V gene are GTSNPN and SVGIG (reference sequence). The CDR3 consists of 12 residues. The CDR3 region is CAWSNDFGRGRF. In DNA form, the CDR3 reads TGTGCCTGGAGTAACGATTTCGGCAGAGGTCGCTTC.

This clone has a handful of counts. V usage is TRBV7-9 and J usage is TRBJ2-7; D perhaps matches TRBD2 (7 bases). Germline-derived CDR1 and CDR2 are SEHNR and FQNEAQ (reference sequence). V lost 4 bases and J 3 bases, leaving 19 bases between the germline ends. The CDR3 extends over 16 amino acids. For the CDR3, the DNA is TGTGCCAGCAGCTGCCGATTGACAGGACTAGTCTACGAGCAGTACTTC. Translated: CASSCRLTGLVYEQYF.

This clone was counted a few times. The rearrangement joins TRBV28 to TRBJ2-1; the match to TRBD1 covers 8 bases. After removal of 6 bases from V and 3 bases from J, the junction contained 7 bases not matched to a gene. Germline V gene lookup returns CDR1 MDHEN and CDR2 SYDVKM. The CDR3 is made up of 15 amino acids. CDR3 DNA: TGTGCCAGCAGCCCCGGGACAGGTCTCTACAATGAGCAGTTCTTC. Protein: CASSPGTGLYNEQFF. The variable domain in full, with the rest retrieved from reference TRBV28 and TRBJ2-1, is DVKVTQSSRYLVKRTGEKVFLECVQDMDHENMFWYRQDPGLGLRLIYFSYDVKMKEKGDIPEGYSVSREKKERFSLILESASTNQTSMYLCASSPGTGLYNEQFFGPGTRLTVL.

This CDR3 is CASSYDRNTGELFF. The CDR3 DNA reads TGTGCCAGCAGTTATGACAGGAACACCGGGGAGCTGTTTTTT. V gene TRBV5-4 combines with J gene TRBJ2-2, with D perhaps matching TRBD1 (5 bases). Germline V gene sequence: CDR1 SGHNT, CDR2 YYREEE (reference sequence). This CDR3 spans 14 amino acids. Trimming left V 5 bases short and J 1 base short, with 9 bases between.

This clone was seen a handful of times. The gene calls are TRBV11-2 and TRBJ2-1; 9 positions agree with TRBD2. The germline gives CDR1 SGHAT, CDR2 FQNNGV. Germline trimming cut 5 bases from V and 8 bases from J; bases unmatched to any gene: 13. CDR3 length: 16 residues. The CDR3 coding sequence is TGTGCCAGCAGCCCCCGGGATAGCGGGGGCCGGGATGAGCAGTTCTTC. Translating it yields CASSPRDSGGRDEQFF.

This clone was found a few times. The chain couples TRBV11-2 to TRBJ2-7; 7 bases map to TRBD2. The CDR3 consists of 13 residues. Unmatched junction bases numbered 6, after V lost 8 bases and J lost 2 bases. The germline V gene has CDR1 SGHAT and CDR2 FQNNGV. The CDR3 loop reads CASRGVGPYEQYF. CDR3 DNA sequence: TGTGCCAGCCGGGGGGTGGGTCCCTACGAGCAGTACTTC.

This clone was counted a few times. This CDR3 reads CASSGGAAGYGYTF. CDR3 in DNA: TGTGCCAGCAGTGGAGGGGCAGCGGGCTATGGCTACACCTTC. The chain is built from TRBV25-1 and TRBJ1-2; a possible D gene is TRBD1 (5 bases). Trimming removed 4 bases at V and 4 bases at J, with 13 bases between. Germline V CDR1 and CDR2: MGHDK, SYGVNS. The CDR3 has 14 amino acids.

This chain uses TRBV5-4 with TRBJ2-7, with TRBD1 identical over 7 bases. This CDR3 spans 14 amino acids. V was pared by 8 bases and J by 7 bases, with 15 bases of the junction left unmatched. Germline lookup yields CDR1 SGHNT and CDR2 YYREEE (reference sequence). The CDR3 is CASRQNDRAGEQYF. CDR3 in DNA: TGTGCCAGTAGGCAAAATGACAGGGCCGGGGAGCAGTACTTC. The whole variable domain, remainder taken from reference TRBV5-4 and TRBJ2-7, is ETGVTQSPTHLIKTRGQQVTLRCSSQSGHNTVSWYQQALGQGPQFIFQYYREEENGRGNFPPRFSGLQFPNYSSELNVNALELDDSALYLCASRQNDRAGEQYFGPGTRLTVT.